The T cell receptor (beta chain) under discussion was sequenced for a study of CD4+ T cells in melanoma. Study-level findings and limits: Diverse differentiation states were reported for melanoma neoantigen-specific CD4+ T cells. CD8+ T cell, macrophage and B cell function reportedly correlated with neoantigen-specific CD4+ T cells.

The assay was immunoSEQ multiplex PCR, and TCRdb's table has in-frame clones only and misses some. The repertoire has about 5,700 clones, roughly 70% of them found once; the top ten carry roughly 25%. This clone has just one count. The antigen is not known. V lost 4 bases to trimming and J lost 8 bases; unmatched junction nucleotides: 6. Germline lookup yields CDR1 MNHEY and CDR2 SMNVEV (reference sequence). This CDR3 is 14 amino acids long. This chain connects TRBV27 to TRBJ2-5, with TRBD1 identical over 11 bases. This clonotype originated in a human donor with melanoma. Material for sequencing was cells from a culture (not recorded whether cultured in vitro). CDR3 coding DNA: TGTGCCAGCAGTTCCTCCGGGACAGGGGGAACCCAGTACTTC. Translated, it gives CASSSSGTGGTQYF.